This T cell receptor (beta chain) came from a study of blood T cell repertoires in COVID-19. About the study: Samples came from the United States, Italy and Spain, spanning acute and convalescent COVID-19. PBMCs, B-cell-depleted T cells, or T cells were the source of the cDNA or gDNA that made up the material.

The V gene lost 4 bases and the J gene lost 3 bases, with 16 bases spanning the gap. Germline CDR1 and CDR2: SGHRS and YFSETQ. The CDR3 has 15 residues. Original processing notes: Reference gene primer amplification in the assay estimated nucleated cell counts. Measured with immunoSEQ multiplex PCR; TCRdb has only the in-frame clones, and not every one. For V, J and clone size, that table is used; D and trimming come from the DNA. Among tens of thousands of clones listed, more than 80% were seen once. The sequencing sample was made of peripheral blood. The V gene is TRBV5-1, the J gene TRBJ1-2; a possible D gene is TRBD1 (5 bases). The origin of this receptor is an elderly woman with acute or convalescent COVID-19. CDR3 in amino acids: CASSMGRSYDYGYTF. Here the CDR3 DNA reads TGCGCCAGCAGCATGGGACGGAGTTATGACTATGGCTACACCTTC.